One TCR beta chain is described in this entry. What it binds is not known. This sample stems from a study of T cell responses to AZD1222 COVID-19 vaccine. Overall study findings and caveats: There were mostly white British donors and more females than males, and clonal diversity was possibly underestimated. Repertoire sampling occurred only after the peak T cell response.

Profiled with immunoSEQ multiplex PCR; TCRdb holds only in-frame clones, not every one. The profile shows about 150,000 clones, less than 90% of them singletons. Per germline, CDR1 SGHRS and CDR2 YFSETQ. The V end was cut by 4 bases, the J end by 2 bases, with 13 bases between. The CDR3 has 15 amino acids. The V gene is TRBV5-1, the J gene TRBJ1-3, with D perhaps matching TRBD1 (5 bases). Sequencing was performed on peripheral blood, taken on day 0 of MenACWY control vaccination. This sequence was found in an adult in good health. The CDR3 sequence: CASSPRLGAGNTIYF. The CDR3 bases are TGCGCCAGCAGCCCTAGGTTAGGGGCTGGAAACACCATATATTTT.